This TCR beta chain was identified in a study of graft-versus-host responses after intestinal transplantation. Findings and limits, study-wide: Graft-donor T cell macrochimerism in patients accompanied high graft-versus-host to host-versus-graft clonal ratios in allografts.

Produced via immunoSEQ multiplex PCR; TCRdb's table is partial and in-frame only. This repertoire shows fewer than 120,000 clones, roughly 93% found once; its top ten account for around 0.49%. The table lists this clone with a count of one. Its antigen is as yet unknown. The TCR sequence derives from a human donor who received an intestinal transplant. The material sequenced was unstimulated CD8+ T cells sorted from spleen or lymph node cells, taken before intestinal transplant.

Here the CDR3 DNA reads TGTGCCAGCAGTTACATGGGGGGGGGCTACACCTTC. The encoded protein is CASSYMGGGYTF. This chain links TRBV6-5 with TRBJ1-2; TRBD1 is a possible D gene (5 bases). The CDR3 length is 12 residues. Trimming removed 2 bases from V and 8 bases from J, with 9 bases in between. CDR1 MNHEY and CDR2 SVGAGI come from the germline V gene.